Below are 7 T cell receptor beta chains sequenced from a single sample in a study of T cells in Graves' hyperthyroidism and ophthalmopathy. TCR beta CDR3 regions were amplified from RNA transcripts. The HTBI primer set served for first-round RT-PCR of the TCR CDR3. TCRdb ran MiXCR on the multiplex PCR reads and lists one entry per CDR3 protein. The repertoire holds roughly 380,000 distinct CDR3 sequences, with roughly 13% as singletons. Sequences were obtained from blood. Receptors originate from an older woman with Graves' hyperthyroidism.

This clonotype was seen only a few times. The rearrangement uses TRBV28 and TRBJ1-2; D unresolved. CDR1 is MDHEN, CDR2 SYDVKM, per germline. Trimming removed 6 bases from V and 3 bases from J, with 17 bases in between. The CDR3 consists of 15 residues. The CDR3, as DNA: TGTGCCAGCAGAATCTCCCCGCCTTGGGACTATGGCTACACCTTC. Encoded protein: CASRISPPWDYGYTF.

This clonotype occurred many times. The chain links TRBV11-3 to TRBJ2-2, with TRBD1 matching 8 bases. The CDR3 length is 14 residues. The V and J ends lost 4 bases and 9 bases, in that order; junction bases with no gene match: 7. In germline, CDR1 is SGHNT, CDR2 YENEEA. As DNA, the CDR3 is TGTGCCAGCAGCTCCAGGGGGCTGGGCTGGGAGCTGTTTTTT. Its translation is CASSSRGLGWELFF. The full variable domain, rest sourced from reference TRBV11-3 and TRBJ2-2, is EAGVVQSPRYKIIEKKQPVAFWCNPISGHNTLYWYLQNLGQGPELLIRYENEEAVDDSQLPKDRFSAERLKGVDSTLKIQPAELGDSAVYLCASSSRGLGWELFFGEGSRLTVL.

This chain links TRBV4-1 with TRBJ1-3, with no clear D. Trimming removed 1 base at V and 0 bases at J, with 10 bases between. Germline V CDR1 and CDR2: MGHRA, YSYEKL. The length of the CDR3 is 16 residues. CDR3 bases: TGCGCCAGCAGCCAAGTTGTCAGGCGCTCTGGAAACACCATATATTTT. It yields the protein CASSQVVRRSGNTIYF.

There are many counts of this clonotype. V is TRBV18 and J is TRBJ1-1; D unclear. The CDR3 contains 14 residues. The V end was cut by 3 bases, the J end by 4 bases, with 12 bases between. Per germline, CDR1 KGHSH and CDR2 LQKENI. Written as DNA, the CDR3 is TGTGCCAGCTCACCGGGGAGTTATGGCACTGAAGCTTTCTTT. This codes for CASSPGSYGTEAFF. The complete variable domain, with remaining parts taken from reference TRBV18 and TRBJ1-1, reads NAGVMQNPRHLVRRRGQEARLRCSPMKGHSHVYWYRQLPEEGLKFMVYLQKENIIDESGMPKERFSAEFPKEGPSILRIQQVVRGDSAAYFCASSPGSYGTEAFFGQGTRLTVV.

This clonotype was seen many times. The V gene is TRBV6-1, the J gene TRBJ2-3; D is perhaps TRBD1 (6 bases). Germline CDR1 reads MNHNS; CDR2 reads SASEGT. Trimming pared 7 bases from V and 4 bases from J, leaving 15 bases between. The CDR3 covers 14 residues. The CDR3 DNA reads as TGTGCCAGCAACCCAGGGGACGGCCCAGATACGCAGTATTTT. Amino acids: CASNPGDGPDTQYF.

This clonotype has at least ten counts. The chain employs TRBV28 and TRBJ1-1; 7 positions agree with TRBD1. This CDR3 has 15 amino acids. V lost 6 bases and J lost 10; bases outside the gene matches: 17. Germline-derived CDR1 and CDR2 are MDHEN and SYDVKM. In DNA form, the CDR3 reads TGTGCCAGCAGCCTAAATCCCAGACAGGGAATAGGAGCTTTCTTT. This gives the protein CASSLNPRQGIGAFF.

A few counts support this clonotype. V is TRBV5-1 and J is TRBJ2-5, with D perhaps matching TRBD2 (6 bases). There are 14 residues in the CDR3. The germline V gene encodes CDR1 SGHRS and CDR2 YFSETQ. Trimming removed 6 bases from V and 2 bases from J, with 14 bases in between. In DNA form, the CDR3 reads TGCGCCAGCACCCAACGGGACTTACAAGAGACCCAGTACTTC. Its translation: CASTQRDLQETQYF.